This T cell receptor beta chain came from a study of T cell changes during pregnancy in multiple sclerosis. V dropped 2 bases and J dropped 5 bases, with 14 bases sitting between them. The germline V gene has CDR1 SGHVS and CDR2 FNYEAQ. This CDR3 contains 15 residues. TCRdb's copy holds only in-frame clones and misses some; the assay was immunoSEQ multiplex PCR. The data hold over 55,000 clones, with roughly 94% observed a single time. The TCR was taken from a female donor with multiple sclerosis, enrolled in a pregnancy study. The material was CD8+ T cells from peripheral blood mononuclear cells, obtained in the third trimester of pregnancy. The chain joins TRBV7-6 to TRBJ2-3; D perhaps matches TRBD2 (6 bases). The CDR3 sequence: CASSLTASDIDTQYF. In DNA form, the CDR3 reads TGTGCCAGCAGCTTAACGGCTAGCGATATAGATACGCAGTATTTT.